Listed below are T cell receptor beta chains from one sample, sequenced in a study of lymphopenia after photon versus proton radiotherapy. The repertoire was sequenced with immunoSEQ multiplex PCR; TCRdb's copy has only in-frame clones and lacks some. In the table there are some 64,000 clones, roughly 90% of which are singletons. The starting material was peripheral blood, obtained from a patient treated with proton-based radiotherapy. Receptors originate from a man older than 75 with esophageal cancer. Both conserved end residues are part of each CDR3. A D gene is named only where the DNA matches it firmly. The size field is filled for only some rows; it gives once, few, many or a size class.

DNA | CDR3 | D | V | size | J
TGTGCCAGCTCACCACAACCACCCCGCCCTCCAACTAATGAAAAACTGTTTTTT | CASSPQPPRPPTNEKLFF | - | TRBV18 | - | TRBJ1-4
TGTGCCAGCAGTTACTCTCCGGGAACCTATGGCTACACCTTC | CASSYSPGTYGYTF | - | TRBV6-6 | - | TRBJ1-2
TGTGCCAGCAGCTCCGGACAGGGGGCCTACGAGCAGTACTTC | CASSSGQGAYEQYF | TRBD1 | TRBV7-2 | many | TRBJ2-7
TGTGCCAGCAGTTTAAGGGGGGGCAGAGAGCTGTTTTTT | CASSLRGGRELFF | - | TRBV7-2 | - | TRBJ2-2
TGTGCCAGCTCCCCCTCCGGGAGGGGCTACGAGCAGTACTTC | CASSPSGRGYEQYF | TRBD2 | TRBV18 | - | TRBJ2-7
TGCGCCAGCAGCCAAAACTACAGGGGAAGCTCTGGAAACACCATATATTTT | CASSQNYRGSSGNTIYF | TRBD1 | TRBV4-3 | - | TRBJ1-3
TGTGCCTGGGGCCTAACAGGGGGACTCCTCCACGAGCAGTACTTC | CAWGLTGGLLHEQYF | TRBD1 | TRBV30 | once | TRBJ2-7
TGTGCCAGCAGCGCGGCTGGGTTGAGGCAGTACTTC | CASSAAGLRQYF | - | TRBV7-9 | once | TRBJ2-7
TGTGCCACCCGTCTAAGCACAGATACGCAGTATTTT | CATRLSTDTQYF | - | TRBV10-3 | once | TRBJ2-3
TGTGCCCTCCGAGGAGCAATGAGCACAGATACGCAGTATTTT | CALRGAMSTDTQYF | - | TRBV10-3 | - | TRBJ2-3
TGCGCCAGCAGCTTGGTCGGGGGGCTCACAGATACGCAGTATTTT | CASSLVGGLTDTQYF | - | TRBV5-1 | - | TRBJ2-3
TGTGCCAGCAGCTTCCAAACTCCAAAAGAGACCCAGTACTTC | CASSFQTPKETQYF | - | TRBV11-2 | - | TRBJ2-5
TGTGCCAGCAGTTTAAAGGGGCCTGGGGGCTACACCTTC | CASSLKGPGGYTF | - | TRBV27 | - | TRBJ1-2
TGTGCCAGCAGCCTCCTGCGGGGTTCTGGAAACACCATATATTTT | CASSLLRGSGNTIYF | - | TRBV11-2 | - | TRBJ1-3
TGTGCCAGCAGCTTGGCAGGGGGTTACACTGAAGCTTTCTTT | CASSLAGGYTEAFF | TRBD1 | TRBV7-9 | - | TRBJ1-1
TGCGCCAGCAGCCAATTCGGGGGGCTCACTGAAGCTTTCTTT | CASSQFGGLTEAFF | - | TRBV4-1 | few | TRBJ1-1
TGTGCCAGCAGGCTCTCGATCGCGGGAGGGCAAGAGACCCAGTACTTC | CASRLSIAGGQETQYF | TRBD2 | TRBV6-6 | few | TRBJ2-5
TGTGCCAGTAGAGGCACCGGGGAGCTGTTTTTT | CASRGTGELFF | - | TRBV19 | - | TRBJ2-2
TGTGCCAGCAGCTCCCTTATGGGGGTTAGCACAGATACGCAGTATTTT | CASSSLMGVSTDTQYF | - | TRBV11-2 | - | TRBJ2-3
TGCGCCAGCAGCCCCCGGGGGCACACCGGGGAGCTGTTTTTT | CASSPRGHTGELFF | - | TRBV5-1 | - | TRBJ2-2
TGTGCCAGCAGCCAGGCCCGCGGGGACAGGGGAAAACTGTTTTTT | CASSQARGDRGKLFF | TRBD1 | TRBV4-2 | - | TRBJ1-4
TGCGCCAGCAGCTACCAAGAGACCCAGTACTTC | CASSYQETQYF | - | TRBV5-1 | - | TRBJ2-5
TGTGCCAGTGGGGGGAGAGGGAACTACAATGAGCAGTTCTTC | CASGGRGNYNEQFF | - | TRBV19 | - | TRBJ2-1
TGCAGCGCTGCTGGGAGACCGCCCAAAAACATTCAGTACTTC | CSAAGRPPKNIQYF | - | TRBV29-1 | - | TRBJ2-4
TGTGCCATCAGTGGGGTGACGGGGAGGGGGGTTACTGAAGCTTTCTTT | CAISGVTGRGVTEAFF | - | TRBV10-3 | - | TRBJ1-1
TGTGCCAGCAGCTTAGGGGGCTCAGGAGGCTACACCTTC | CASSLGGSGGYTF | - | TRBV7-2 | - | TRBJ1-2
TGTGCCAGCAGCTCGGGCCCTGGGACGCAGTATTTT | CASSSGPGTQYF | - | TRBV7-2 | - | TRBJ2-3
TGTGCCAGCTCACCAGCCGGTGGGAGGCCCCAGAACGAGCAGTACTTC | CASSPAGGRPQNEQYF | - | TRBV18 | few | TRBJ2-7
TGTGCCTGGAGTGATATGGCTTTGAGGAACTATGGCTACACCTTC | CAWSDMALRNYGYTF | - | TRBV30 | - | TRBJ1-2
TGCGCCAGCAGCCAACATGGGGGGGGGTTAAGCACAGATACGCAGTATTTT | CASSQHGGGLSTDTQYF | TRBD2 | TRBV4-1 | - | TRBJ2-3
TGTGCCAGTAAGGGGACAGGGGGGTCAGATACGCAGTATTTT | CASKGTGGSDTQYF | TRBD1 | TRBV19 | - | TRBJ2-3
TGTGCCAGCAGTTCCGACGGCCACACCGGGGAGCTGTTTTTT | CASSSDGHTGELFF | - | TRBV7-9 | - | TRBJ2-2
TGCGCCAGCAGCCAAGCTGGGGGGGACGGTTACGAGCAGTACTTC | CASSQAGGDGYEQYF | TRBD2 | TRBV4-1 | - | TRBJ2-7
TGTGCCAGCAGCCAAGACGGGGGCCTGAACACTGAAGCTTTCTTT | CASSQDGGLNTEAFF | - | TRBV14 | - | TRBJ1-1
TGTGCCAGCAGCTTAGCCGGACAGGTCACCTACGAGCAGTACTTC | CASSLAGQVTYEQYF | TRBD1 | TRBV7-2 | - | TRBJ2-7
TGTGCCAGTAGCCTAACAGGAGACACTGAAGCTTTCTTT | CASSLTGDTEAFF | - | TRBV19 | - | TRBJ1-1
TGCGCCAGCAGCTCTGGAAGACTAGCGGGAGACGAGCAGTACTTC | CASSSGRLAGDEQYF | TRBD2 | TRBV5-1 | - | TRBJ2-7
TGTGCCAGCACGCAGGACAGGCTCACTGAAGCTTTCTTT | CASTQDRLTEAFF | TRBD1 | TRBV2 | - | TRBJ1-1
TGTGCCAGCACCTATGGGGTGGGAGATACGCAGTATTTT | CASTYGVGDTQYF | - | TRBV2 | - | TRBJ2-3
TGTGCCAGCAGCCCTACACAGGGGGCCGGCGCCGGTGTGGAGACCCAGTACTTC | CASSPTQGAGAGVETQYF | TRBD1 | TRBV4-2 | - | TRBJ2-5
TGCAGCGTTGAAGCGTCCAGCCTACACGGGACAGATACGCAGTATTTT | CSVEASSLHGTDTQYF | - | TRBV29-1 | - | TRBJ2-3
TGCGCCAGCAGCCATCTCCCGGGACTCAGGCGCACAGATACGCAGTATTTT | CASSHLPGLRRTDTQYF | - | TRBV4-1 | - | TRBJ2-3